One sample yielded the 18 T cell receptor beta chains listed below, sequenced in a study of graft-versus-host responses after intestinal transplantation. Antigen specificity for these receptors is unknown. Measured with immunoSEQ multiplex PCR; TCRdb has only the in-frame clones, and not every one. The table lists some 90,000 clones, around 90% of them singletons. The sample here was unstimulated CD4+ T cells sorted from spleen or lymph node cells, taken before intestinal transplant. The receptors originated from a human donor who received an intestinal transplant.

V and J are TRBV6-5 and TRBJ1-6; 8 nucleotides match TRBD1. This CDR3 is 13 amino acids long. The trim removed 6 bases at V and 10 bases at J, leaving 5 bases unmatched. Germline V gene sequence: CDR1 MNHEY, CDR2 SVGAGI. This CDR3 reads CASRTGVGSPLHF. DNA for the CDR3: TGTGCCAGCAGGACAGGGGTTGGGTCACCCCTCCACTTT.

The chain couples TRBV7-6 to TRBJ2-3, with TRBD2 matching over 9 bases. V lost 0 bases, J lost 5 bases, and 6 bases stayed unmatched. This CDR3 is 16 amino acids long. Looked up from germline, CDR1 is SGHVS and CDR2 is FNYEAQ. For the CDR3, the DNA is TGTGCCAGCAGCTTAGCGCTGGCGGGGGGGCAAGATACGCAGTATTTT. Residues: CASSLALAGGQDTQYF. Complete variable domain (other parts from reference TRBV7-6 and TRBJ2-3): GAGVSQSPRYKVTKRGQDVALRCDPISGHVSLYWYRQALGQGPEFLTYFNYEAQQDKSGLPNDRFSAERPEGSISTLTIQRTEQRDSAMYRCASSLALAGGQDTQYFGPGTRLTVL.

The J gene is TRBJ2-1, the V gene TRBV10-2, with TRBD2 matching 10 bases. This CDR3 spans 13 amino acids. In germline, CDR1 is WSHSY, CDR2 SAAADI. V trimming: 8 bases; J trimming: 10 bases; junction bases outside the gene matches: 8. The CDR3 loop is CASGTAGGSEQFF. CDR3 sequence (DNA): TGCGCCAGCGGAACAGCGGGGGGGTCGGAGCAGTTCTTC.

The J gene is TRBJ2-7, the V gene TRBV6-1; D gene uncertain. The V end lost 4 bases, the J end lost 3 bases, and 7 bases lay between the germline ends. Germline V gives CDR1 MNHNS, CDR2 SASEGT. The CDR3 has 12 amino acids. The chain's CDR3 is CASSGWHYEQYF. CDR3 DNA: TGTGCCAGCAGTGGGTGGCACTACGAGCAGTACTTC.

This clone was detected once. The rearrangement joins TRBV5-5 to TRBJ1-3, with 8 nucleotides matching TRBD1. V shed 0 bases and J 1 base; nucleotides not matched to a gene: 3. The CDR3 is 16 residues long. Germline V gene sequence: CDR1 SGHKS, CDR2 YYEKEE (reference sequence). CDR3 coding DNA: TGTGCCAGCAGCTTGGAACACAGGGGGTCTGGAAACACCATATATTTT. Residues: CASSLEHRGSGNTIYF.

V usage is TRBV5-6 and J usage is TRBJ2-3; no reliable D call. Deletions cut 7 bases from V and 5 bases from J, with 11 bases between. This CDR3 region has 12 residues. The germline gives CDR1 SGHDT, CDR2 YYEEEE. The CDR3: CASSGGGDTQYF. In DNA form, the CDR3 reads TGTGCCAGCTCGGGTGGCGGAGATACGCAGTATTTT.

The DNA for the CDR3 is TGCAGCGTCGCCAAGGACAGCCTATATGGCTACACCTTC. The encoded protein is CSVAKDSLYGYTF. This chain connects TRBV29-1 to TRBJ1-2, with D perhaps TRBD1 (6 bases). V dropped 6 bases and J dropped 5 bases, with 16 bases sitting between them. The CDR3 spans 13 residues. Germline CDR1 reads SQVTM; CDR2 reads ANQGSEA. The whole variable domain, filled in from reference TRBV29-1 and TRBJ1-2, reads SAVISQKPSRDICQRGTSLTIQCQVDSQVTMMFWYRQQPGQSLTLIATANQGSEATYESGFVIDKFPISRPNLTFSTLTVSNMSPEDSSIYLCSVAKDSLYGYTFGSGTRLTVV.

This rearrangement joins TRBV19 to TRBJ1-1; no definite D call. The CDR3 totals 13 residues. Germline CDR1 reads LNHDA; CDR2 reads SQIVND (reference sequence). V lost 6 bases to trimming and J lost 3 bases, with 11 bases between them. The DNA of the CDR3 is TGTGCCAGTAGACCCTTAGATCACACTGAAGCTTTCTTT. This gives the protein CASRPLDHTEAFF.

In the case of this clone: Germline and junction disagree at one end, which may indicate a read error. CDR3: CASSSQEAQYF. The CDR3, as DNA: TGCGCCAGCAGCTCCCAAGAGGCCCAGTACTTC. The genes are TRBV5-1 and TRBJ2-5; D is unresolved. The germline V gene encodes CDR1 SGHRS and CDR2 YFSETQ. The CDR3 sequence is 11 residues long.

The J gene is TRBJ2-1, the V gene TRBV27; D is ambiguous. Deletions cut 5 bases from V and 4 bases from J, with 21 bases between. CDR3 length equals 17 residues. Germline CDR1 reads MNHEY; CDR2 reads SMNVEV (reference sequence). This CDR3 is CASSPRYGVASYNEQFF. CDR3 sequence (DNA): TGTGCCAGCAGTCCAAGATACGGAGTTGCCTCTTACAATGAGCAGTTCTTC.

This clone has just a few counts. This chain uses TRBV6-6 with TRBJ1-6; D perhaps matches TRBD1 (6 bases). Germline V CDR1 and CDR2: MNHNY, SVGAGI (reference sequence). The germline V and J ends were trimmed by 0 bases and 10 bases, with 16 bases remaining between them. The CDR3 is 16 amino acids. The CDR3 region is CASSYSPGRGGSPLHF. CDR3 sequence (DNA): TGTGCCAGCAGTTACTCCCCCGGCAGGGGCGGCTCACCCCTCCACTTT.

The V and J genes are TRBV7-9 and TRBJ1-5; 7 bases match TRBD1. Germline V gene lookup returns CDR1 SEHNR and CDR2 FQNEAQ (reference sequence). The trim removed 1 base at V and 2 bases at J, leaving 8 bases unmatched. CDR3 length: 17 amino acids. The CDR3 sequence is CASSLGGVTGGNQPQHF. The CDR3 region has the DNA TGTGCCAGCAGCTTAGGGGGGGTAACAGGGGGCAATCAGCCCCAGCATTTT.

The chain couples TRBV5-1 to TRBJ2-1, with 9 nucleotides matching TRBD1. Unmatched junction bases numbered 5, after V lost 2 bases and J lost 8 bases. Germline loops: CDR1 SGHRS, CDR2 YFSETQ. The CDR3 has 14 amino acids. The CDR3 loop is CASSLGQGTHEQFF. The CDR3 DNA is TGCGCCAGCAGCTTAGGACAGGGGACCCATGAGCAGTTCTTC.

The chain combines TRBV10-3 with TRBJ1-3; possible D gene TRBD1, 5 bases. V lost 7 bases and J lost 0, with 10 bases in between. The CDR3 runs 14 residues. Germline-derived CDR1 and CDR2 are ENHRY and SYGVKD. CDR3 DNA sequence: TGTGCCATCAAGTCGGGACTCTCTGGAAACACCATATATTTT. Translation: CAIKSGLSGNTIYF.

The V call is TRBV13, the J call TRBJ1-3; no reliable D call. V was shortened by 7 bases and J by 5 bases, with 9 bases between the two germline ends. CDR3 length: 12 amino acids. CDR1 and CDR2 from the germline V gene are PRHDT and FYEKMQ (reference sequence). This chain's CDR3 is CASTSGRNTIYF. CDR3 nucleotides: TGTGCCAGCACCTCGGGGAGAAACACCATATATTTT.

This sequence joins TRBV11-2 and TRBJ2-3, with D perhaps matching TRBD1 (6 bases). This CDR3 comprises 14 residues. The V gene's germline CDR1 is SGHAT and CDR2 FQNNGV. The germline V and J ends were trimmed by 2 bases and 6 bases, with 12 bases remaining between them. DNA for the CDR3: TGTGCCAGCAGCTTATCAGGGGATTGGGATACGCAGTATTTT. Its translation is CASSLSGDWDTQYF.

The V call is TRBV5-1, the J call TRBJ1-1, with 8 bases matching TRBD1. Germline trimming cut 4 bases from V and 4 bases from J; bases unmatched to any gene: 12. Looked up from germline, CDR1 is SGHRS and CDR2 is YFSETQ. The CDR3 extends over 16 amino acids. CDR3: CASSLSGTGGSTEAFF. CDR3 bases: TGCGCCAGCAGCCTATCCGGGACAGGCGGGAGCACTGAAGCTTTCTTT.

The chain couples TRBV7-2 to TRBJ2-7, with D tentatively TRBD1 (5 bases). The CDR3 is 14 residues long. Germline CDR1 is SGHTA and CDR2 is FQGNSA. V lost 5 bases and J 6 bases, leaving 17 bases between the germline ends. The CDR3 loop is CASSPRGPRSEQYF. In DNA form, the CDR3 reads TGTGCCAGCAGCCCAAGGGGCCCGCGATCCGAGCAGTACTTC. Filled out from reference TRBV7-2 and TRBJ2-7, the complete variable domain reads GAGVSQSPSNKVTEKGKDVELRCDPISGHTALYWYRQSLGQGLEFLIYFQGNSAPDKSGLPSDRFSAERTGGSVSTLTIQRTQQEDSAVYLCASSPRGPRSEQYFGPGTRLTVT.